The 2 T cell receptor beta chains given below trace back to one sample, sequenced in a study of blood T cell repertoires in COVID-19. Method: immunoSEQ multiplex PCR; TCRdb's copy keeps in-frame clones and lacks some. The sample lists about 300,000 clones, approximately 90% occurring once. The sequencing sample was made of PBMCs or T cells enriched from blood (not recorded which). These receptor sequences come from a woman aged 18-29 years who had recovered from COVID-19.

The chain is built from TRBV6-1 and TRBJ1-6; no clear D gene. The CDR3 contains 16 residues. V was clipped by 1 base and J by 7 bases, with 14 bases between them. The germline V gene has CDR1 MNHNS and CDR2 SASEGT. The DNA for the CDR3 is TGTGCCAGCAGTGAAGACCCTATTACGGGGAATTCACCCCTCCACTTT. It is translated as CASSEDPITGNSPLHF.

As to this clone: No DNA is shown, since the ends of the CDR3 on it are uncertain; the CDR3 is the one TCRdb lists. The chain links TRBV28 to TRBJ1-4; TRBD1 is the table's D call, not checked against the DNA. The CDR3 region is 15 residues in length, termini included. Germline-derived CDR1 and CDR2 are MDHEN and SYDVKM. This CDR3 is CASSSSTGLNEKLFF.